This T cell receptor (beta chain) was sequenced for a study of blood T cell repertoires in COVID-19. The V gene end was trimmed by 11 bases and the J gene end by 8 bases; junction bases not matched to a gene: 19. The CDR3 has 16 amino acids. From germline, CDR1 is MNHEY and CDR2 SMNVEV (reference sequence). In the authors' workflow: Amplification from reference gene primers served as the basis for estimated nucleated cell counts. Some clones are missing from TCRdb's copy, which holds only in-frame ones; the method was immunoSEQ multiplex PCR. That table gives V, J and clone size, and the DNA gave D and trimming. Altogether fewer than 250,000 clones are present, 87% being singletons, with the ten largest covering 2.5% to 3%. Participant ages covered roughly 18 to 89 years across about 25 US areas. Categorization into cohorts depended on clinical history that participants reported.

Specimen: PBMCs or T cells enriched from blood (not recorded which). The clonotype originates from a woman aged 25-40 years with acute COVID-19. The chain uses TRBV27 and TRBJ2-3; 10 bases are shared with TRBD2. The CDR3 sequence is CASRSWVSGGAGTQYF. CDR3 bases: TGTGCCTCCAGGTCTTGGGTCAGCGGGGGGGCTGGTACGCAGTATTTT.